This entry lists 9 T cell receptor beta chains sequenced from one sample in a study of blood T cell repertoires in COVID-19. Profiled with immunoSEQ multiplex PCR; TCRdb holds only in-frame clones, not every one. Of 250,000 to 300,000 clones in the sample, less than 85% were seen once. Material for sequencing was peripheral blood. These receptors all come from a man between 60 and 75 years old who had recovered from COVID-19.

This clone turned up a few times. The chain is built from TRBV29-1 and TRBJ1-3; 11 nucleotides line up with TRBD1. This CDR3 has 14 residues. CDR1 and CDR2 (germline): SQVTM, ANQGSEA. The V and J ends lost 6 bases and 3 bases, in that order; junction bases with no gene match: 4. The CDR3 DNA reads TGCAGCGTGGACAGGGGGCTGGGTGGAAACACCATATATTTT. It yields the protein CSVDRGLGGNTIYF.

J is TRBJ2-1 and V is TRBV19, with 13 positions matching TRBD2. J lost 8 bases, V lost 7 bases, and 20 bases had no gene match. The CDR3 sequence is 19 residues long. Germline V gene sequence: CDR1 LNHDA, CDR2 SQIVND (reference sequence). This CDR3 is CASTKGQSSGLAGMDEQFF. CDR3 in DNA: TGTGCCAGTACTAAGGGACAGTCCTCGGGACTAGCGGGAATGGATGAGCAGTTCTTC.

This clone was seen once. The chain has TRBV19 and TRBJ2-1, with 9 bases aligning to TRBD2. This CDR3 has 16 residues. V shed 5 bases and J 0 bases; nucleotides not matched to a gene: 5. Germline V lookup: CDR1 LNHDA, CDR2 SQIVND (reference sequence). The CDR3 coding sequence is TGTGCCAGTAGTTCCTTTAGCGGGAGCTCCTACAATGAGCAGTTCTTC. Protein sequence: CASSSFSGSSYNEQFF.

This sequence joins TRBV4-1 and TRBJ2-6; no definite D call. Germline lookup yields CDR1 MGHRA and CDR2 YSYEKL. V dropped 1 base and J dropped 2 bases, with 12 bases sitting between them. The CDR3 consists of 17 residues. The CDR3 coding sequence is TGCGCCAGCAGCCAAGGGCCCCTAGGCACTGGGGCCAACGTCCTGACTTTC. This translates into CASSQGPLGTGANVLTF.

The sample holds a few counts of this clone. The chain joins TRBV9 to TRBJ1-6; D is unresolved. Germline V gene sequence: CDR1 SGDLS, CDR2 YYNGEE. Trimming pared 0 bases from V and 7 bases from J, leaving 11 bases between. CDR3 length: 15 residues. CDR3 coding DNA: TGTGCCAGCAGCGTAGTAGCCAGCTCCAATTCACCCCTCCACTTT. Translated, it gives CASSVVASSNSPLHF.

The V gene is TRBV25-1, the J gene TRBJ1-4; the D gene is possibly TRBD1 (6 bases). Trimming pared 1 base from V and 5 bases from J, leaving 11 bases between. This CDR3 comprises 15 residues. CDR1 and CDR2 (germline): MGHDK, SYGVNS. The CDR3 spells CASSESGRGNEKLFF. In DNA, the CDR3 is TGTGCCAGCAGTGAATCAGGCAGGGGAAATGAAAAACTGTTTTTT.

This sequence joins TRBV7-2 and TRBJ2-1, with 11 bases fitting TRBD1. The trim removed 0 bases at V and 9 bases at J, leaving 7 bases unmatched. The CDR3 sequence is 16 residues long. The germline V gene encodes CDR1 SGHTA and CDR2 FQGNSA. The CDR3 here is CASSLAFGQGASEQFF. In nucleotides, the CDR3 is TGTGCCAGCAGCTTAGCGTTCGGACAGGGGGCGAGTGAGCAGTTCTTC.

The chain recombines TRBV12-3 or TRBV12-4 with TRBJ1-1; D gene unclear. Trimming pared 3 bases from V and 2 bases from J, leaving 4 bases between. The CDR3 length is 12 residues. CDR3 nucleotide sequence: TGTGCCAGCAGTTTTCGTAACACTGAAGCTTTCTTT. Translated: CASSFRNTEAFF.

The chain combines TRBV15 with TRBJ2-7; perhaps TRBD2 as D (7 bases). This CDR3 has 14 amino acids. Per germline, CDR1 LNHNV and CDR2 YYDKDF (reference sequence). Trimming stripped 5 bases from V and 2 bases from J, with 13 bases between. CDR3 sequence reads: CATSGGAGAYEQYF. Here the CDR3 DNA reads TGTGCCACCAGCGGGGGGGCAGGGGCCTACGAGCAGTACTTC.